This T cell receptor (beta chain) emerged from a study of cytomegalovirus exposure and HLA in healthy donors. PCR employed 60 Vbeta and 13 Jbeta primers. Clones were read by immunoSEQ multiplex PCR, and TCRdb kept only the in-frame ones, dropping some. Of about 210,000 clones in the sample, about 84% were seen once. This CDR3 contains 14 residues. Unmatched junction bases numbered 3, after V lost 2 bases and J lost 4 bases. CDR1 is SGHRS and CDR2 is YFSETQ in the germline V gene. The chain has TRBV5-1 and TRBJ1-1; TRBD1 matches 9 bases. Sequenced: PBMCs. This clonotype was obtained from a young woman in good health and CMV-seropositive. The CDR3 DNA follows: TGCGCCAGCAGCTTACAGACAGGGGGCACTGAAGCTTTCTTT. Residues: CASSLQTGGTEAFF. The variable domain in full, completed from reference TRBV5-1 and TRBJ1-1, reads KAGVTQTPRYLIKTRGQQVTLSCSPISGHRSVSWYQQTPGQGLQFLFEYFSETQRNKGNFPGRFSGRQFSNSRSEMNVSTLELGDSALYLCASSLQTGGTEAFFGQGTRLTVV.